This T cell receptor (beta chain) stems from a study of OX40 agonist ivuxolimab in advanced cancers. The wider study: Under the entry rules, prior anti-PD-1, anti-PD-L1 or anti-CTLA-4 therapy was allowed, and 40% had some.

Overall study findings and caveats: CD8+ T cells were the subset that, on average, had more expanded clones than CD4+.

Clones were sequenced by immunoSEQ multiplex PCR, and TCRdb holds only the in-frame ones, with some missing. The sample consists of some 69,000 clones, about four fifths of them appearing once. Regarding this clone: The antigen is unknown.

Germline loops: CDR1 SGHAT, CDR2 FQNNGV. The CDR3 contains 13 residues. Trimming removed 3 bases at V and 6 bases at J, with 12 bases between. The V gene is TRBV11-2, the J gene TRBJ2-7; D call uncertain. Sequenced material: CD4+ or CD8+ T cells sorted from blood, taken in a trial of the OX40 agonist ivuxolimab. The receptor was derived from an adult with an advanced solid tumor such as melanoma, head and neck, liver or kidney cancer. The CDR3 loop is CASSLGPTAEQYF. CDR3 in DNA: TGTGCCAGCAGCTTGGGTCCTACCGCCGAGCAGTACTTC.